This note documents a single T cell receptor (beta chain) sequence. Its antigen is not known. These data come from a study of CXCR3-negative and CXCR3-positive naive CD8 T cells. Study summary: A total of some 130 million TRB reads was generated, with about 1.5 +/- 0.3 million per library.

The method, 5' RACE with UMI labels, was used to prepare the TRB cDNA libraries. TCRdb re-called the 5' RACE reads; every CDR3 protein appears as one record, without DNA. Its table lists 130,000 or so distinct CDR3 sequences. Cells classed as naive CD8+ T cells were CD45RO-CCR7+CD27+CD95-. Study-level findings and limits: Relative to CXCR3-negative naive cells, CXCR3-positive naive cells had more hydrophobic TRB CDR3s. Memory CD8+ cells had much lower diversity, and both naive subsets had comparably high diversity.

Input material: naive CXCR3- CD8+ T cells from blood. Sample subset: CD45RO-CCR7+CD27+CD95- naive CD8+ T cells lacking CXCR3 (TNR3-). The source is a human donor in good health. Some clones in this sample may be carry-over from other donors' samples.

The CDR3 region is CASSLALADTQYF. The V call is TRBV7-9, the J call TRBJ2-3. Germline values: CDR1 SEHNR, CDR2 FQNEAQ (reference sequence). The CDR3 length is 13 residues. Full variable domain (outside the CDR3, taken from reference TRBV7-9 and TRBJ2-3): DTGVSQNPRHKITKRGQNVTFRCDPISEHNRLYWYRQTLGQGPEFLTYFQNEAQLEKSRLLSDRFSAERPKGSFSTLEIQRTEQGDSAMYLCASSLALADTQYFGPGTRLTVL.